A single sample gave rise to the 8 T cell receptor beta chains below, sequenced in a study of shared clonotypes between healthy human individuals. Using immunoSEQ multiplex PCR, the repertoire was profiled, and TCRdb retains in-frame clones only, with some absent. The table has approximately 2,300,000 clones, around 90% seen once. Sequencing used naive CD4+ T cells from PBMCs. As for subset: CD45RA+ positively selected. The source of these receptors is a man aged 18 to 35 in good health. Some clones in this sample may be carry-over from other donors' samples.

This chain joins TRBV7-2 and TRBJ1-1; D gene uncertain. With 1 base removed from V and 4 bases from J, the gap between germline ends came to 10 bases. CDR3 size: 14 residues. Looked up from germline, CDR1 is SGHTA and CDR2 is FQGNSA. The CDR3 spells CASSLGHGITEAFF. Here the CDR3 DNA reads TGTGCCAGCAGCTTAGGGCACGGGATCACTGAAGCTTTCTTT.

This chain connects TRBV7-2 to TRBJ2-2; D remains ambiguous. V dropped 1 base and J dropped 1 base, with 7 bases sitting between them. CDR1 and CDR2 (germline): SGHTA, FQGNSA. This CDR3 has 15 amino acids. The CDR3 loop is CASSLGSVNTGELFF. The CDR3 DNA is TGTGCCAGCAGCTTAGGTTCAGTGAACACCGGGGAGCTGTTTTTT.

The V call is TRBV25-1, the J call TRBJ2-2; no clear D. V shed 6 bases and J shed 1 base, with 9 bases lying between them. Germline V gives CDR1 MGHDK, CDR2 SYGVNS. The CDR3 loop spans 14 amino acids. The CDR3 DNA is TGTGCCAGCAGCCAGACATTGAACACCGGGGAGCTGTTTTTT. It encodes CASSQTLNTGELFF.

This chain joins TRBV6-1 and TRBJ2-1; 10 bases match TRBD2. This CDR3 comprises 18 residues. Germline CDR1 is MNHNS and CDR2 is SASEGT. With 1 base clipped from V and 5 bases from J, the junction kept 11 bases outside the gene matches. CDR3 nucleotide sequence: TGTGCCAGCAGTGAAGGCCCAGCGGGAGGGCCTTTGAACAATGAGCAGTTCTTC. It codes for CASSEGPAGGPLNNEQFF.

The V call is TRBV5-1, the J call TRBJ1-1; D unresolved. V lost 2 bases to trimming and J lost 5 bases, with 19 bases between them. This CDR3 has 16 residues. Germline V gene lookup returns CDR1 SGHRS and CDR2 YFSETQ. The CDR3 sequence is CASSLTGARQVTEAFF. The CDR3 coding sequence is TGCGCCAGCAGCTTAACGGGAGCCAGGCAGGTTACTGAAGCTTTCTTT.

This chain joins TRBV10-3 and TRBJ1-2; 7 bases match TRBD1. From germline, CDR1 is ENHRY and CDR2 SYGVKD. The CDR3 runs to 14 residues. The ends lost 4 bases at V and 7 bases at J; junction bases unmatched: 9. CDR3: CAISGADRTGGYTF. In DNA, the CDR3 is TGTGCCATCAGTGGGGCGGACAGGACCGGTGGCTACACCTTC.

This chain uses TRBV5-4 with TRBJ2-1, with D unclear. This CDR3 spans 14 amino acids. Germline V gene sequence: CDR1 SGHNT, CDR2 YYREEE (reference sequence). V lost 4 bases and J lost 6, with 14 bases in between. The CDR3 DNA reads TGTGCCAGCAGCCTACAAACGGCTAGCAATGAGCAGTTCTTC. Its translation is CASSLQTASNEQFF.

The chain joins TRBV25-1 to TRBJ2-7; D unclear. V lost 5 bases and J 2 bases, leaving 10 bases between the germline ends. Germline V gives CDR1 MGHDK, CDR2 SYGVNS. This CDR3 has 13 amino acids. The CDR3 is CASSLTGTYEQYF. CDR3 bases: TGTGCCAGCAGTTTGACTGGGACCTACGAGCAGTACTTC.